The 6 T cell receptor beta chains in this list originate from one sample, sequenced in a study of T cell repertoires in cytomegalovirus infection. From the reads, TCRdb called clonotypes with MiXCR, one entry per CDR3 protein. The sample has 150,000 to 200,000 distinct CDR3 sequences; 28% are singletons. Material: PBMCs. The receptors were sampled from a human donor in good health (CMV status not recorded). Some clones in this sample may be carry-over from other donors' samples.

J is TRBJ1-2 and V is TRBV11-2; no clear D. Germline CDR1 reads SGHAT; CDR2 reads FQNNGV. V lost 5 bases and J lost 0, with 13 bases in between. This CDR3 contains 15 residues. The CDR3, as DNA: TGTGCCAGCAGCCGAATGGTCTATCCTAACTATGGCTACACCTTC. This translates into CASSRMVYPNYGYTF.

V is TRBV11-2 and J is TRBJ2-1, with D unclear. Germline CDR1 reads SGHAT; CDR2 reads FQNNGV. V was trimmed by 1 base and J by 5 bases, leaving 9 bases between them. This CDR3 is 14 amino acids long. The CDR3 DNA reads TGTGCCAGCAGCTTAGGACGGCTGCACAATGAGCAGTTCTTC. Its protein product is CASSLGRLHNEQFF.

As to this clonotype: It may be a read error: a sequence one base away is much more abundant. The rearrangement joins TRBV7-8 to TRBJ1-1; D is uncertain. Trimming pared 8 bases from V and 11 bases from J, leaving 18 bases between. The CDR3 length is 12 residues. Germline-derived CDR1 and CDR2 are SGHVS and FQNEAQ. The CDR3 is CASGKEASKAFF. In DNA, the CDR3 is TGTGCCAGCGGCAAAGAGGCGTCCAAGGCTTTCTTT.

This clonotype has a count of ten or more. This sequence joins TRBV19 and TRBJ2-6; D remains ambiguous. CDR1 is LNHDA, CDR2 SQIVND, per germline (reference sequence). V was pared by 5 bases and J by 0 bases, with 14 bases between. The CDR3 totals 17 residues. CDR3 sequence (DNA): TGTGCCAGTAGTGAAGACCGACTCCGCTCTGGGGCCAACGTCCTGACTTTC. Translating gives CASSEDRLRSGANVLTF.

The chain recombines TRBV6-2 or TRBV6-3 with TRBJ2-1, with a weak D call TRBD2 (6 bases). The CDR3 totals 19 residues. Trimming removed 10 bases from V and 0 bases from J, with 28 bases in between. Germline loops: CDR1 MNHEY, CDR2 SVGEGT. The CDR3 protein is CATNPLPAGPTSSYNEQFF. CDR3 nucleotide sequence: TGTGCCACCAATCCTCTCCCAGCGGGTCCGACAAGCTCCTACAATGAGCAGTTCTTC.

The sample holds a few counts of this clonotype. J is TRBJ2-5 and V is TRBV6-2 or TRBV6-3, with 10 bases identical to TRBD2. The CDR3 is made up of 14 amino acids. Germline V gene data show CDR1 as MNHEY and CDR2 as SVGEGT. V trimming: 2 bases; J trimming: 4 bases; junction bases outside the gene matches: 1. The CDR3 here is CASSYGTSAETQYF. The CDR3 DNA reads TGTGCCAGCAGTTACGGGACTAGCGCAGAGACCCAGTACTTC.